This T cell receptor beta chain was sequenced during a study of TIL therapy for anti-PD-1-resistant metastatic lung cancer. Findings and caveats of the study: The cohort had more treatment-naive, never-smoker and oncogene-addicted patients than typical.

Sequencing used immunoSEQ v3. Sequenced by immunoSEQ multiplex PCR; TCRdb stores in-frame clones only, minus some. The data show approximately 57,000 clones, with around four fifths seen just once and about 2.8% held by the top ten. The germline V gene has CDR1 MDHEN and CDR2 SYDVKM. This CDR3 is built from 15 residues. Trimming at V came to 4 bases and at J to 5 bases, leaving 7 bases not matched to a gene. Time point meaning: pre-treatment sample, taken before nivolumab and TIL therapy. Remarks on this clone: Its antigen remains unknown.

The origin of this receptor is a person between 25 and 79 years old with non-small cell lung cancer. The sample consisted of blood, taken at baseline. This chain links TRBV28 with TRBJ2-2, with TRBD1 matching 7 bases. The CDR3 here is CASSSDRKLTGELFF. The CDR3 coding sequence is TGTGCCAGCAGTTCGGACAGGAAACTTACCGGGGAGCTGTTTTTT.